This T cell receptor (beta chain) derives from a study of CD8 T cells in ankylosing spondylitis (dated 2017 in TCRdb). About the full investigation: To find TCR variants linked to disease, the study profiled T cell receptor beta repertoires in ankylosing spondylitis patients and healthy donors. In total, the full study cohort was made up of 110 or so healthy donors and 25 or so ankylosing spondylitis patients. Peripheral blood samples were taken, and synovial fluid was additionally collected from ankylosing spondylitis patients. Here is what the overall study found, with its caveats: The disease-linked clones showed a CD8+ phenotype and occurred at relatively low frequencies in peripheral blood. A TCR beta motif made up of several highly homologous amino acid variants appeared to be characteristic of blood from ankylosing spondylitis patients. The disease-linked clones were reported as significantly enriched in matched synovial fluid samples from ankylosing spondylitis patients. Some motif variants had previously been reported in the synovial fluid and blood of reactive arthritis patients, which suggests shared mechanisms of disease initiation.

V lost 7 bases and J lost 6 bases; the stretch between them is 17 bases long. The CDR3 has 14 amino acids, counting the end cysteine and phenylalanine. Kept here is only the CDR3 DNA, which spans 42 bases and is read in frame from base 1. This clonotype was seen more than once but under ten times. Its antigen is not yet known. The record has no base qualities; no much larger clone is one base away. The sample was run on an Illumina HiSeq 2500. TCR beta libraries were prepared by quantitative 5'-RACE with molecular barcodes. Concerning the study's data processing: Disease-linked TCR variants were identified with a new computational method built on a probabilistic model of VDJ rearrangement. TCRdb reworked the public reads: Q25 trimming with fastp, MiXCR clone assembly, productive beta chains retained. CDR3 protein duplicates are merged, each entry listing the most common genes and DNA. TCRdb, rather than the study authors, made the V and J calls. This sample holds 350,000 or so distinct CDR3 sequences; approximately 14% were observed only once. The ten biggest clones cover approximately 1.1% of the sample.

This sequence was found in a male donor with ankylosing spondylitis or in good health (not recorded which). In this chain, TRBV12-3 or TRBV12-4 is recombined with TRBJ2-3; the D segment cannot be called with confidence. Sequencing was carried out using blood, either unsorted or a sorted T cell fraction (not recorded which). The CDR3 in this case is CASTNGFFLDTQYF. Here is the DNA: TGTGCCAGCACCAATGGGTTCTTTCTGGATACGCAGTATTTT.